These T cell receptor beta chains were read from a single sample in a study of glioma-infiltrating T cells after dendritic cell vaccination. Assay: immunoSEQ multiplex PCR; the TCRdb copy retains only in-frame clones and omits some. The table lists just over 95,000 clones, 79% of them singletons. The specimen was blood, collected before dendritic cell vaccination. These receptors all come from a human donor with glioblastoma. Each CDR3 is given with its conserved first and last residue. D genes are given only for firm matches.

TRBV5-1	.	CASSLWQGSGNTIYF
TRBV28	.	CASSPPQGSGANVLTF
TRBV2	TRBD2	CASSLIQTSGANTGELFF
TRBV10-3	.	CAISFGGTNTGELFF
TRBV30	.	CTLHAGRAFF
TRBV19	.	CASSWGTSTGELFF
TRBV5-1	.	CASSLQLGGTSTDTQYF
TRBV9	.	CASSSTGGELFF
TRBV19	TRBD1	CASSDHGTALVATNEKLFF
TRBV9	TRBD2	CASSVGILAGGRNEQFF
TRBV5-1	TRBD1	CASSLYRGADTQYF
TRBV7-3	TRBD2	CASSPGGYQETQYF
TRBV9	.	CASSVATGDTQYF
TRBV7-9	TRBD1	CASSVPGQEYEQYF
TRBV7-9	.	CASSPGTSTNYQETQYF
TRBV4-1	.	CASSQGGGALQETQYF
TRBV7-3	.	CASSSFRRQSNTEAFF
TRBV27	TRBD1	CASSLDRGFNSPLHF
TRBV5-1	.	CASSPSAVLGNTIYF
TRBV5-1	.	CASSLQGGGTEAFF